This T cell receptor (beta chain) was profiled in a study of identical twins. Study-wide points: Conclusions came from cross-sectional statistical analysis, not from following the same donors. Within cord blood, abundant beta clonotypes carried fewer insertions, but memory repertoires showed no such trend.

Using its own MiXCR run on the 5' RACE reads, TCRdb lists one record per CDR3 protein. The sample yields 520,000 or so distinct CDR3 sequences, about 20% seen once. Note on this clonotype: Its antigen is currently unknown.

The sample also formed part of further work on T cells expressing NK-cell markers. According to that study: Several experiments employed an anti-gamma-delta TCR antibody to confine sorting to alpha-beta TCR T cells. Of the CD8+ T cell pool in several donors, roughly 1.0-7.5% was accounted for by dominant NKG2C+ clonotypes.

The receptor was derived from a woman in her late teens or twenties in good health. The sample was CD4+ T cells sorted from blood.

Here the CDR3 reads CSARDPRGLGDEQFF. For the CDR3, the DNA is TGCAGTGCTAGAGATCCGAGAGGGCTAGGCGATGAGCAGTTCTTC. This chain connects TRBV20-1 to TRBJ2-1, with D possibly being TRBD2 (5 bases). The CDR3 runs 15 residues. Germline CDR1 DFQATT, CDR2 SNEGSKA (reference sequence). Trimming pared 0 bases from V and 8 bases from J, leaving 17 bases between.